These 17 T cell receptor beta chains share one sample of origin, sequenced in a study of T cell clusters in autoimmune cytopenias. One tube held mixed TRB-A and TRB-B primer pools for touch-down PCR. Following a re-call of the multiplex PCR reads, TCRdb has one entry per CDR3 protein and lacks DNA. The sample totals about 15,000 distinct CDR3 sequences. TRB was amplified from about 270 ng of peripheral blood genomic DNA per sample. These sequences were also reported in another study, on T cell repertoires in aging, cancer and after chemotherapy.

The specimen was peripheral blood. The receptor set was obtained from a human donor in good health.

The chain couples TRBV19 to TRBJ2-3; without DNA, the TCRdb call of TRBD1 cannot be checked. Germline CDR1 reads LNHDA; CDR2 reads SQIVND (reference sequence). CDR3 length: 13 amino acids. CDR3 loop: CASMSGLADTQYF.

The chain combines TRBV27 with TRBJ1-1. This CDR3 spans 13 amino acids. CDR1 is MNHEY, CDR2 SMNVEV, per germline (reference sequence). The CDR3 region is CASESGPGAEAFF.

The chain combines TRBV19 with TRBJ2-1; without DNA, the TCRdb call of TRBD2 cannot be checked. The germline CDR1 and CDR2 sequences are LNHDA and SQIVND (reference sequence). There are 16 residues in the CDR3. CDR3 sequence reads: CASGGTQPVSYNEQFF. The full variable domain, completed using reference TRBV19 and TRBJ2-1, is DGGITQSPKYLFRKEGQNVTLSCEQNLNHDAMYWYRQDPGQGLRLIYYSQIVNDFQKGDIAEGYSVSREKKESFPLTVTSAQKNPTAFYLCASGGTQPVSYNEQFFGPGTRLTVL.

The V and J genes are TRBV5-4 and TRBJ1-2. CDR1 is SGHNT, CDR2 YYREEE, per germline (reference sequence). The CDR3 spans 14 residues. The CDR3 here is CASSLGSLNYGYTF.

The chain has TRBV13 and TRBJ2-4; TCRdb's D gene call, TRBD2, goes unchecked for lack of DNA. The CDR3 has 14 amino acids. Germline CDR1 and CDR2: PRHDT and FYEKMQ (reference sequence). Here the CDR3 reads CASRRGRADNEQYF.

This chain uses TRBV6-5 with TRBJ2-7; TCRdb indicates TRBD1, and absent DNA this call remains unverified. The CDR3 is 14 residues long. Germline CDR1 MNHEY, CDR2 SVGAGI. The CDR3 loop reads CASSYGQTPYEQYF.

V gene TRBV19 combines with J gene TRBJ2-3; the TRBD2 assignment by TCRdb is unverifiable without DNA. Germline-derived CDR1 and CDR2 are LNHDA and SQIVND (reference sequence). The CDR3 is 15 residues long. CDR3 loop: CASSRAGALTDTQYF. Filled out from reference TRBV19 and TRBJ2-3, the complete variable domain reads DGGITQSPKYLFRKEGQNVTLSCEQNLNHDAMYWYRQDPGQGLRLIYYSQIVNDFQKGDIAEGYSVSREKKESFPLTVTSAQKNPTAFYLCASSRAGALTDTQYFGPGTRLTVL.

This chain connects TRBV30 to TRBJ1-1. The CDR3 length is 13 residues. The germline V gene has CDR1 GTSNPN and CDR2 SVGIG (reference sequence). CDR3 residues: CARSIGDGTEAFF.

The V and J genes are TRBV24-1 and TRBJ1-1; TCRdb returns TRBD1, unconfirmable since there is no DNA. In germline, CDR1 is KGHDR, CDR2 SFDVKD. CDR3 length: 13 residues. CDR3 sequence: CATRDSANTEAFF.

V and J are TRBV15 and TRBJ1-5; no DNA is available, so the TRBD1 call from TCRdb remains unchecked. The germline V gene has CDR1 LNHNV and CDR2 YYDKDF (reference sequence). The length of the CDR3 is 16 residues. CDR3 amino acids: CATAFPGTGSSWPQHF.

Its frequency marks this clonotype as medium-sized. This chain uses TRBV19 with TRBJ2-3. Germline CDR1 is LNHDA and CDR2 is SQIVND (reference sequence). The CDR3 contains 13 residues. This chain's CDR3 is CASSMQRTDTQYF.

V usage is TRBV5-5 and J usage is TRBJ2-2. The CDR3 length is 15 residues. Germline lookup yields CDR1 SGHKS and CDR2 YYEKEE (reference sequence). CDR3 in amino acids: CASSTKLPNTGELFF.

The chain carries TRBV19 and TRBJ2-7; TCRdb calls TRBD1, which cannot be checked without DNA. The CDR3 has 14 amino acids. Germline values: CDR1 LNHDA, CDR2 SQIVND (reference sequence). CDR3 loop: CASAPGQGFDEQYF.

The V call is TRBV15, the J call TRBJ2-1; TCRdb proposes TRBD1, but this gene call is untestable without DNA. The CDR3 is made up of 15 amino acids. Germline CDR1 and CDR2: LNHNV and YYDKDF (reference sequence). The CDR3 protein is CATALGTGINNEQFF.

This chain uses TRBV6-2 or TRBV6-3 with TRBJ2-7; the TCRdb D gene call, TRBD1, has no DNA to confirm it. The CDR3 extends over 16 amino acids. CDR1 and CDR2 (germline): MNHEY, SVGEGT. CDR3 sequence reads: CASSYRQGSASYEQYF.

This chain links TRBV27 with TRBJ2-3. This CDR3 has 11 amino acids. Germline V gene sequence: CDR1 MNHEY, CDR2 SMNVEV (reference sequence). The CDR3 here is CASSSTDTQYF.

The genes are TRBV6-6 and TRBJ1-2. From germline, CDR1 is MNHNY and CDR2 SVGAGI (reference sequence). The CDR3 loop spans 14 amino acids. CDR3 sequence: CASRYTGSNYGYTF.